This T cell receptor beta chain was recorded in a study of blood T cell repertoires in COVID-19. In the original analysis: Amplifying reference gene primers gave estimates of nucleated cell counts. TCRdb keeps only in-frame clones here, not all; method: immunoSEQ multiplex PCR. The DNA was the basis for D and trimming; V, J and clone size are from that table. The sample holds over 350,000 clones; more than 75% are singletons and the top ten take approximately 10%. Assignment of participants to cohorts was predicated upon participant-reported clinical history. Donors in Cohort 3 counted as recovered after two negative PCRs, clearance, or symptom resolution. Sequencing used PBMCs or T cells enriched from blood (not recorded which). The source of this sequence is a woman in her forties or fifties who had recovered from COVID-19.

The CDR3 loop is CASRPSRGSNQPQHF. The CDR3 nucleotides are TGTGCCAGTAGGCCAAGCAGGGGTAGCAATCAGCCCCAGCATTTT. The V call is TRBV19, the J call TRBJ1-5, with a possible D match to TRBD1 (6 bases). The V end lost 6 bases, the J end lost 0 bases, and 12 bases lay between the germline ends. This CDR3 is 15 amino acids long. Germline loops: CDR1 LNHDA, CDR2 SQIVND (reference sequence).